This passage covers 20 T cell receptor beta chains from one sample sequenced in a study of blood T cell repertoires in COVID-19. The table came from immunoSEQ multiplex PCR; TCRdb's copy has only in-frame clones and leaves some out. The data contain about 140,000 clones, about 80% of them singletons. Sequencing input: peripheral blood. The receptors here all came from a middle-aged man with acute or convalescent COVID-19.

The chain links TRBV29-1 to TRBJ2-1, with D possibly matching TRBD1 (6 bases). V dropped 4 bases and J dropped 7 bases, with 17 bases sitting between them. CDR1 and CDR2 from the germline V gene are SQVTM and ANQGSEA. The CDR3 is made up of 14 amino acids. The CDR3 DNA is TGCAGCGTTGTCGTCCCAGGGGCAAGGAATGAGCAGTTCTTC. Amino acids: CSVVVPGARNEQFF.

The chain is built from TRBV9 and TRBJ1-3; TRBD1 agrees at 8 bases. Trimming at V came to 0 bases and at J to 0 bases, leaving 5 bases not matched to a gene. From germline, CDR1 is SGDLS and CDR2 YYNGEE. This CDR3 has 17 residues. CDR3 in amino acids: CASSVGGTGGSGNTIYF. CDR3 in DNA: TGTGCCAGCAGCGTAGGAGGAACAGGGGGCTCTGGAAACACCATATATTTT.

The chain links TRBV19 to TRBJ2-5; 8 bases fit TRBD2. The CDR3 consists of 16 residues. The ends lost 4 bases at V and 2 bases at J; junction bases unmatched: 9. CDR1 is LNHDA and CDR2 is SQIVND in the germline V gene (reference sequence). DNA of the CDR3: TGTGCCAGTAGTAACCGAGGAGGCGGGGGGCAAGAGACCCAGTACTTC. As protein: CASSNRGGGGQETQYF. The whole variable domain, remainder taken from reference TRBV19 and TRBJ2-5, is DGGITQSPKYLFRKEGQNVTLSCEQNLNHDAMYWYRQDPGQGLRLIYYSQIVNDFQKGDIAEGYSVSREKKESFPLTVTSAQKNPTAFYLCASSNRGGGGQETQYFGPGTRLLVL.

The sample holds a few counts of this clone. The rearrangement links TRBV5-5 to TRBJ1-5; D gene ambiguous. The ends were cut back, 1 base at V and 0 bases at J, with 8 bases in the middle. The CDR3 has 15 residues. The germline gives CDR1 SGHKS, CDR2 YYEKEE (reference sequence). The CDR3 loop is CASSLSSGSNQPQHF. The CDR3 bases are TGTGCCAGCAGCTTGTCATCGGGTAGCAATCAGCCCCAGCATTTT.

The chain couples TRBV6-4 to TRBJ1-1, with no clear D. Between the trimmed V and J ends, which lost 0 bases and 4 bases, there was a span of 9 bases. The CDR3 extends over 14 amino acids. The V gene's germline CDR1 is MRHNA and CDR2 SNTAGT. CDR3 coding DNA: TGTGCCAGCAGTGACTCGTCCCTAGGCACTGAAGCTTTCTTT. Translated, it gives CASSDSSLGTEAFF.

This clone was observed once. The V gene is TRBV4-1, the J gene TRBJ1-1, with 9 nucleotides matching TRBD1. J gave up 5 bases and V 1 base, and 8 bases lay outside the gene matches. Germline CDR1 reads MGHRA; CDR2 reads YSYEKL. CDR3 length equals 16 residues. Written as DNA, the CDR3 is TGCGCCAGCAGCCAAGGCCCAGACAGGGGGGGGACTGAAGCTTTCTTT. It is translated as CASSQGPDRGGTEAFF.

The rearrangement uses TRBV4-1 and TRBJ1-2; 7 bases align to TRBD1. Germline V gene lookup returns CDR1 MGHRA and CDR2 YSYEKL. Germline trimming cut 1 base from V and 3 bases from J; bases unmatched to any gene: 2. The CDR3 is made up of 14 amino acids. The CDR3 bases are TGCGCCAGCAGCCAAGTTGGGACAGACTATGGCTACACCTTC. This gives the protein CASSQVGTDYGYTF.

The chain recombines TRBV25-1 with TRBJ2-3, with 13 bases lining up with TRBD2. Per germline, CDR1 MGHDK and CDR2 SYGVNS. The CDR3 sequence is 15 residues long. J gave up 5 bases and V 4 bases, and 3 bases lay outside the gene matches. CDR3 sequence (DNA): TGTGCCAGCAGTGTTACTAGCGGGGGGGTAGATACGCAGTATTTT. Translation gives CASSVTSGGVDTQYF.

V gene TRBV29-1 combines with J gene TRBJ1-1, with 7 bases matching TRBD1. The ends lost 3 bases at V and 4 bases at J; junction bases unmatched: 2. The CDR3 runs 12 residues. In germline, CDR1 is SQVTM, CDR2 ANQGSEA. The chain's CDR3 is CSVETGITEAFF. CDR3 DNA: TGCAGCGTTGAGACAGGGATCACTGAAGCTTTCTTT. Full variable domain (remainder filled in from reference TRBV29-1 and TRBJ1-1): SAVISQKPSRDICQRGTSLTIQCQVDSQVTMMFWYRQQPGQSLTLIATANQGSEATYESGFVIDKFPISRPNLTFSTLTVSNMSPEDSSIYLCSVETGITEAFFGQGTRLTVV.

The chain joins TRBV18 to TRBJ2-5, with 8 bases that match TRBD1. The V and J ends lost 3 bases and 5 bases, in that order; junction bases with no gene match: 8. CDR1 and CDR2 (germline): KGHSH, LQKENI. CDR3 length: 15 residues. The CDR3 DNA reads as TGTGCCAGCTCACCGCCGGACAGGGCCGGGGAGACCCAGTACTTC. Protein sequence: CASSPPDRAGETQYF.

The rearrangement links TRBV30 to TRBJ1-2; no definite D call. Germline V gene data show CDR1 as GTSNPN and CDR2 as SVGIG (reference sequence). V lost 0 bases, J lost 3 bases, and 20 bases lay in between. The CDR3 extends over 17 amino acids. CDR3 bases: TGTGCCTGGAGTGTATCGTCCGTAAAGAGGATTCACTATGGCTACACCTTC. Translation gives CAWSVSSVKRIHYGYTF.

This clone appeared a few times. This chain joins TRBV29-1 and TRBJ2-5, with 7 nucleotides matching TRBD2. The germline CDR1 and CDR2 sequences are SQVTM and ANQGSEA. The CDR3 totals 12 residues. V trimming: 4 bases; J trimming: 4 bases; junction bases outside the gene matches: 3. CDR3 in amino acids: CSVVWGGETQYF. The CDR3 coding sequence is TGCAGCGTTGTGTGGGGGGGAGAGACCCAGTACTTC. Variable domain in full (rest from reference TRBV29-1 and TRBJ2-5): SAVISQKPSRDICQRGTSLTIQCQVDSQVTMMFWYRQQPGQSLTLIATANQGSEATYESGFVIDKFPISRPNLTFSTLTVSNMSPEDSSIYLCSVVWGGETQYFGPGTRLLVL.

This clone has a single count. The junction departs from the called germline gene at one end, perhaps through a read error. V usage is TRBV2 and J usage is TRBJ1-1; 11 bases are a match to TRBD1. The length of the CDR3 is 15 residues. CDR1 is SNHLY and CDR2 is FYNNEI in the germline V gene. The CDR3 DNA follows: TGTGCCAGCATTGAGGACAGGGGGCGATACACCGAAGCTTTCTTT. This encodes CASIEDRGRYTEAFF.

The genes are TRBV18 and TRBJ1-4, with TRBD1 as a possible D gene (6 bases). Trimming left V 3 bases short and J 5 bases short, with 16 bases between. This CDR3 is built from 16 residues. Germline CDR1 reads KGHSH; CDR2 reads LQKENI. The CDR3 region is CASSPKTGGVNEKLFF. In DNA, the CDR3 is TGTGCCAGCTCACCGAAGACAGGTGGCGTGAATGAAAAACTGTTTTTT.

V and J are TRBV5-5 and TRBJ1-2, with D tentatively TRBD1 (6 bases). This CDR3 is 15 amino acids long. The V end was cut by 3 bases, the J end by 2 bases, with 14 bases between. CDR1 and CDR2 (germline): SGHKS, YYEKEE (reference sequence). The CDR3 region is CASSWETQGNYGYTF. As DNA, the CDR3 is TGTGCCAGCAGCTGGGAGACCCAGGGGAACTATGGCTACACCTTC.

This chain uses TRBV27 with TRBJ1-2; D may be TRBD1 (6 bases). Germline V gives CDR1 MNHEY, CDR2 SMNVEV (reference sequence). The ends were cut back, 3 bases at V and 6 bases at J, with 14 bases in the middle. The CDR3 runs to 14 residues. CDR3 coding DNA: TGTGCCAGCAGTTTCTCGCAGGGGAGAAATGGCTACACCTTC. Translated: CASSFSQGRNGYTF.

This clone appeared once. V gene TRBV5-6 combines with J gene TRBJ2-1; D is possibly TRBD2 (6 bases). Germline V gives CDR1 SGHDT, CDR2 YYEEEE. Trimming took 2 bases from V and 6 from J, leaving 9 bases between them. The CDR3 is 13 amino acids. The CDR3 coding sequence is TGTGCCAGCAGCTTAAGCGGGTCCAATGAGCAGTTCTTC. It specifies CASSLSGSNEQFF. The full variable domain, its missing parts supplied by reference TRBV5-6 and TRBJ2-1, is DAGVTQSPTHLIKTRGQQVTLRCSPKSGHDTVSWYQQALGQGPQFIFQYYEEEERQRGNFPDRFSGHQFPNYSSELNVNALLLGDSALYLCASSLSGSNEQFFGPGTRLTVL.

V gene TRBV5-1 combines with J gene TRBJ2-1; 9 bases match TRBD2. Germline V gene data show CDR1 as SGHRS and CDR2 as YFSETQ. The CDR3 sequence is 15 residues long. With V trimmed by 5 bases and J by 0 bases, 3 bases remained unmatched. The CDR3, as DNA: TGCGCCAGCAGGTATAGCGGGGGCTCCTACAATGAGCAGTTCTTC. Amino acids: CASRYSGGSYNEQFF.

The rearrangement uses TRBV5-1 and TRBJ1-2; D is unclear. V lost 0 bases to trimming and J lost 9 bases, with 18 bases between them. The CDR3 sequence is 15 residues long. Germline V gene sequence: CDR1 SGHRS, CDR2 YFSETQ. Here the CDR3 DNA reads TGCGCCAGCAGCTTGGAGGGAGTGGAAACGGGGAGCTACACCTTC. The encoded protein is CASSLEGVETGSYTF.

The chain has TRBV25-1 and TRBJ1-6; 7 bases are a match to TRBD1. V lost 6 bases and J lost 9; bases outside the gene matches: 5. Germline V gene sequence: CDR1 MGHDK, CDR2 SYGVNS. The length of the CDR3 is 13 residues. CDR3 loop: CASRGQDLSPLHF. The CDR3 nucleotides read TGTGCCAGCAGAGGACAGGACCTTTCACCCCTCCACTTT.